This entry lists 17 T cell receptor beta chains sequenced from one sample in a study of monozygotic twins with inflammatory bowel disease (dated by TCRdb to between 2018 and 2021). The library was generated by 5' RACE. The data were produced on an Illumina HiSeq 2500. TCRdb reprocessed the reads and assigns one entry to each CDR3 protein sequence, leaving out DNA. The sample's table covers 400,000 or so distinct CDR3 sequences. Jointly, the top ten make up about 2.2% of the sample. Input material: blood. These receptors were collected from a human donor with ulcerative colitis or Crohn's disease, or a healthy co-twin of an affected twin (not recorded which).

V usage is TRBV7-2 and J usage is TRBJ1-1. The germline gives CDR1 SGHTA, CDR2 FQGNSA. The CDR3 runs to 11 residues. CDR3 residues: CASSLIRHQTF.

This chain connects TRBV20-1 to TRBJ2-7; TCRdb returns TRBD2, unconfirmable since there is no DNA. This CDR3 spans 12 amino acids. Germline V gene lookup returns CDR1 DFQATT and CDR2 SNEGSKA (reference sequence). The CDR3 sequence: CSPTSDSYEQYF.

This chain uses TRBV6-6 with TRBJ1-1; without DNA, the TCRdb call of TRBD1 cannot be checked. This CDR3 has 14 amino acids. From germline, CDR1 is MNHNY and CDR2 SVGAGI (reference sequence). The chain's CDR3 is CASSPGNGNTEAFF.

This sequence joins TRBV9 and TRBJ2-1. The germline V gene has CDR1 SGDLS and CDR2 YYNGEE. This CDR3 has 11 amino acids. The CDR3: CASSAGQEQFF.

This chain uses TRBV19 with TRBJ2-5. CDR1 and CDR2 (germline): LNHDA, SQIVND (reference sequence). The CDR3 spans 11 residues. This chain's CDR3 is CASRGRETQYF.

V and J are TRBV4-1 and TRBJ2-2; TCRdb selects TRBD1, and the lack of DNA leaves this call unchecked. The germline CDR1 and CDR2 sequences are MGHRA and YSYEKL. This CDR3 is 17 amino acids long. CDR3 residues: CASSRKPGQGAPGELFF.

The rearrangement joins TRBV7-2 to TRBJ2-3; there is no DNA to check the TCRdb D call of TRBD1. The CDR3 runs to 15 residues. CDR1 is SGHTA, CDR2 FQGNSA, per germline. The CDR3 loop reads CASSLVGDRTDTQYF. The whole variable domain, remainder taken from reference TRBV7-2 and TRBJ2-3, is GAGVSQSPSNKVTEKGKDVELRCDPISGHTALYWYRQSLGQGLEFLIYFQGNSAPDKSGLPSDRFSAERTGGSVSTLTIQRTQQEDSAVYLCASSLVGDRTDTQYFGPGTRLTVL.

The V gene is TRBV6-5, the J gene TRBJ1-2; absent DNA, TCRdb's TRBD1 call cannot be checked. The CDR3 extends over 13 amino acids. Germline CDR1 is MNHEY and CDR2 is SVGAGI. This CDR3 is CASSPGGGWGYTF.

This chain links TRBV4-1 with TRBJ1-1; TCRdb returns TRBD1, unconfirmable since there is no DNA. Germline-derived CDR1 and CDR2 are MGHRA and YSYEKL. CDR3 size: 16 residues. The CDR3 spells CASCHPYGQGDTEAFF.

The genes are TRBV9 and TRBJ2-7; TCRdb returns TRBD2, unconfirmable since there is no DNA. CDR3 length: 15 amino acids. Germline loops: CDR1 SGDLS, CDR2 YYNGEE. The chain's CDR3 is CASSVGPSGTYEQYF.

The chain recombines TRBV12-3 or TRBV12-4 with TRBJ2-6; the D call from TCRdb, TRBD1, cannot be confirmed without DNA. The CDR3 loop spans 15 amino acids. The CDR3 is CASTATGYGANVLTF.

The chain links TRBV9 to TRBJ2-2; TCRdb's D call of TRBD1 is untestable without DNA. Looked up from germline, CDR1 is SGDLS and CDR2 is YYNGEE. This CDR3 contains 16 residues. The CDR3 sequence is CASSGGGEGFSGELFF.

This chain links TRBV4-3 with TRBJ2-1; as DNA is missing, the TRBD2 call by TCRdb cannot be tested. The CDR3 has 16 residues. Germline-derived CDR1 and CDR2 are LGHNA and YSLEER. Here the CDR3 reads CASSQDPTSGRTEQFF.

The CDR3 loop reads CASGKGPTGELFF. The chain employs TRBV12-5 and TRBJ2-2; TCRdb calls TRBD1, which cannot be checked without DNA. CDR1 and CDR2 from the germline V gene are LGHNT and FRNRAP. There are 13 residues in the CDR3.

The rearrangement uses TRBV7-2 and TRBJ1-1. The CDR3 has 15 amino acids. The germline gives CDR1 SGHTA, CDR2 FQGNSA. CDR3 amino acids: CASSLLLLGESEAFF.

V is TRBV12-3 or TRBV12-4 and J is TRBJ2-2; the D gene TCRdb calls, TRBD1, cannot be checked with no DNA. This CDR3 has 12 amino acids. This chain's CDR3 is CASSTGAGELFF.

V usage is TRBV20-1 and J usage is TRBJ2-5; without DNA, the TCRdb call of TRBD1 cannot be checked. CDR3 length: 12 residues. Germline CDR1 and CDR2: DFQATT and SNEGSKA (reference sequence). The CDR3: CSGSGQQETQYF.